The 30 T cell receptor beta chains below were found in one sample sequenced in a study of regulatory T cells in long-lasting Graves disease (dated by TCRdb to about 2021). Library preparation employed multiplex PCR. These reads were obtained on an Illumina HiSeq 4000. iRepertoire HTBI primers and Arm-PCR amplification of CDR3 regions were used to construct TCR beta libraries. Through fastp at Q25 and MiXCR, TCRdb rebuilt clones from the public reads, retaining in-frame beta chains. Every distinct CDR3 protein forms one entry, paired with its most common genes and DNA. The sample data list around 500,000 distinct CDR3 sequences, and around 21% of these were observed just once. Of the sample, over 7.5% is held by the ten largest clones. The meaning of the sample's time point label: persistent/refractory GD, antithyroid drugs over 5 years with positive TRAb. For both TCR sequencing and RNA sequencing, RNA was extracted from PBMCs using TRIzol.

This sample comprised peripheral blood mononuclear cells (PBMCs), obtained when the disease was refractory, from a patient treated with antithyroid drugs. These receptors all come from a female donor with Graves disease.

This clonotype was seen repeatedly, ten times or more. V usage is TRBV4-3 and J usage is TRBJ2-7; possible D gene TRBD2, 6 bases. The CDR3 totals 14 residues. The germline gives CDR1 LGHNA, CDR2 YSLEER. The ends were cut back, 0 bases at V and 3 bases at J, with 9 bases in the middle. The CDR3: CASSQDSSGYEQYF. CDR3 nucleotides: TGCGCCAGCAGCCAAGATAGTAGCGGCTACGAGCAGTACTTC.

This clonotype showed up many times. V usage is TRBV5-6 and J usage is TRBJ2-5; 12 nucleotides match TRBD2. This CDR3 contains 17 residues. The trim removed 5 bases at V and 5 bases at J, leaving 13 bases unmatched. Germline CDR1 reads SGHDT; CDR2 reads YYEEEE. CDR3 residues: CASREGLAGGSGETQYF. The CDR3, as DNA: TGTGCCAGCAGGGAGGGTCTAGCGGGAGGGAGCGGCGAGACCCAGTACTTC.

There are many counts of this clonotype. This chain connects TRBV27 to TRBJ1-6, with D perhaps TRBD1 (6 bases). The CDR3 loop spans 15 amino acids. V was clipped by 3 bases and J by 8 bases, with 14 bases between them. In germline, CDR1 is MNHEY, CDR2 SMNVEV (reference sequence). The CDR3 loop is CASSFWRGSDSPLHF. For the CDR3, the DNA is TGTGCCAGCAGTTTCTGGAGGGGGTCGGATTCACCCCTCCACTTT.

This chain links TRBV27 with TRBJ2-3; D not resolved. V shed 0 bases and J shed 5 bases, with 12 bases lying between them. CDR3 length equals 15 residues. Germline values: CDR1 MNHEY, CDR2 SMNVEV (reference sequence). The CDR3 reads CASSLSSWNGDTQYF. The CDR3 DNA follows: TGTGCCAGCAGTTTATCATCATGGAACGGAGATACGCAGTATTTT.

J is TRBJ1-1 and V is TRBV18; D unclear. Germline V gene lookup returns CDR1 KGHSH and CDR2 LQKENI. V gave up 3 bases and J gave up 0 bases, with 11 bases separating them. The CDR3 sequence is 15 residues long. CDR3 in amino acids: CASSPGRSMNTEAFF. The CDR3 DNA follows: TGTGCCAGCTCACCCGGACGATCAATGAACACTGAAGCTTTCTTT.

This chain links TRBV30 with TRBJ2-5; a weak D match, TRBD1 (6 bases). Germline V gene data show CDR1 as GTSNPN and CDR2 as SVGIG (reference sequence). The CDR3 is 12 amino acids. Trimming cost V 0 bases and J 5 bases, with 7 bases left between them. DNA for the CDR3: TGTGCCTGGAGTGTACAGGGTGAGACCCAGTACTTC. The encoded protein is CAWSVQGETQYF.

The chain links TRBV28 to TRBJ2-1; D is ambiguous. The CDR3 extends over 12 amino acids. V was pared by 8 bases and J by 7 bases, with 12 bases between. Germline assignment: CDR1 MDHEN and CDR2 SYDVKM. CDR3 residues: CASGDVRNEQFF. In DNA, the CDR3 is TGTGCCAGCGGGGATGTGAGAAATGAGCAGTTCTTC.

This clonotype occurred many times. This chain links TRBV12-3 or TRBV12-4 with TRBJ2-7, with D unclear. Trimming stripped 3 bases from V and 7 bases from J, with 13 bases between. CDR3 length: 13 residues. The CDR3 region is CASSFLRAWEQYF. In DNA form, the CDR3 reads TGTGCCAGCAGTTTCCTAAGGGCGTGGGAGCAGTACTTC.

J is TRBJ2-1 and V is TRBV7-3; 7 bases line up with TRBD2. The CDR3 runs 14 residues. Germline V CDR1 and CDR2: SGHTA, FQGTGA. V lost 1 base to trimming and J lost 8 bases; unmatched junction nucleotides: 5. CDR3 bases: TGTGCCAGCAGCTTAATGGCGGGAGTCTATGAGCAGTTCTTC. It yields the protein CASSLMAGVYEQFF.

In this sample, this clonotype turned up many times. The chain couples TRBV6-2 or TRBV6-3 to TRBJ2-7; unclear D gene. The V and J ends lost 4 bases and 7 bases respectively, with 17 bases between them. Germline V gives CDR1 MNHEY, CDR2 SVGEGT. The length of the CDR3 is 14 residues. This CDR3 is CASSSLVSRAEQYF. In nucleotides, the CDR3 is TGTGCCAGCAGTTCTCTGGTCTCCCGAGCTGAGCAGTACTTC.

This clonotype was seen ten or more times. The rearrangement joins TRBV12-3 or TRBV12-4 to TRBJ2-7; perhaps TRBD1 as D (5 bases). The ends were cut back, 2 bases at V and 1 base at J, with 21 bases in the middle. The CDR3 spans 18 residues. In nucleotides, the CDR3 is TGTGCCAGCAGTTTAACGGCCATAGGGGTTTTGCGGTCCTACGAGCAGTACTTC. This encodes CASSLTAIGVLRSYEQYF.

This clonotype was counted at least ten times. The chain recombines TRBV20-1 with TRBJ2-7, with 9 bases aligning to TRBD2. Per the germline V gene, CDR1 is DFQATT and CDR2 is SNEGSKA (reference sequence). This CDR3 is built from 17 residues. V lost 1 base to trimming and J lost 0 bases; unmatched junction nucleotides: 10. CDR3 protein: CSARVRLAETVSYEQYF. CDR3 in DNA: TGCAGTGCTAGAGTCCGACTAGCGGAGACTGTCTCCTACGAGCAGTACTTC.

This clonotype came up a few times. The chain uses TRBV13 and TRBJ2-2; D possibly corresponds to TRBD1 (7 bases). V was shortened by 6 bases and J by 2 bases, with 10 bases between the two germline ends. The CDR3 consists of 14 residues. Germline V gene sequence: CDR1 PRHDT, CDR2 FYEKMQ (reference sequence). The CDR3 protein is CASREGANTGELFF. CDR3 nucleotides: TGTGCCAGCAGGGAGGGGGCCAACACCGGGGAGCTGTTTTTT.

The chain couples TRBV6-1 to TRBJ2-7, with TRBD2 matching over 8 bases. J lost 4 bases, V lost 8 bases, and 7 bases had no gene match. Per the germline V gene, CDR1 is MNHNS and CDR2 is SASEGT. CDR3 length: 13 residues. The CDR3 loop is CASASAGVYEQYF. CDR3 DNA: TGTGCCAGCGCTTCAGCGGGAGTATACGAGCAGTACTTC.

This clonotype was counted ten times or more. The gene calls are TRBV20-1 and TRBJ1-6; D gene ambiguous. Germline lookup yields CDR1 DFQATT and CDR2 SNEGSKA (reference sequence). The CDR3 runs 15 residues. Trimming took 0 bases from V and 5 from J, leaving 11 bases between them. This CDR3 is CSARDPSRHNSPLHF. The CDR3 DNA reads as TGCAGTGCTAGAGATCCTTCCAGACATAATTCACCCCTCCACTTT.

This clonotype was observed a handful of times. The CDR3 DNA reads as TGTGCCAGCAGGGACAGCCGGAATGAGCAGTTCTTC. Its protein product is CASRDSRNEQFF. J is TRBJ2-1 and V is TRBV25-1; perhaps TRBD1 as D (6 bases). The CDR3 runs 12 residues. Germline V gives CDR1 MGHDK, CDR2 SYGVNS. V lost 6 bases, J lost 7 bases, and 10 bases lay in between.

This clonotype appeared many times. The chain combines TRBV6-2 or TRBV6-3 with TRBJ2-5, with D uncertain. CDR3 size: 14 residues. Germline V gene data show CDR1 as MNHEY and CDR2 as SVGEGT. Trimming took 8 bases from V and 3 from J, leaving 16 bases between them. The CDR3 DNA is TGTGCCAGCGGCCCTGGTGCGGCAAAAGAGACCCAGTACTTC. It is translated as CASGPGAAKETQYF.

This clonotype was seen many times. This chain's CDR3 is CASSYRAGHTEAFF. Written as DNA, the CDR3 is TGTGCCAGCAGTTATAGGGCGGGACACACTGAAGCTTTCTTT. The gene calls are TRBV6-5 and TRBJ1-1, with TRBD1 as a possible D gene (5 bases). This CDR3 has 14 amino acids. Germline V gene lookup returns CDR1 MNHEY and CDR2 SVGAGI. V lost 3 bases and J 3 bases, leaving 11 bases between the germline ends.

This clonotype was observed a handful of times. The chain joins TRBV28 to TRBJ2-7, with TRBD1 matching 10 bases. The CDR3 loop spans 14 amino acids. With 5 bases clipped from V and 3 bases from J, the junction kept 4 bases outside the gene matches. Germline V gene sequence: CDR1 MDHEN, CDR2 SYDVKM. The CDR3 sequence: CASSTGQGYYEQYF. The CDR3 nucleotides read TGTGCCAGCAGTACGGGACAGGGGTACTACGAGCAGTACTTC.

The chain recombines TRBV3-1 with TRBJ2-2; TRBD2 matches 8 bases. The CDR3 totals 15 residues. The junction had 6 bases not matched to a gene; V was cut back by 3 bases and J by 6 bases. Germline V CDR1 and CDR2: LGHDT, YNNKEL (reference sequence). The CDR3 region is CASSHFAGGAGELFF. The CDR3 region has the DNA TGTGCCAGCAGCCACTTCGCGGGGGGTGCCGGGGAGCTGTTTTTT.

CDR3 nucleotide sequence: TGTGCCAGCAGCACAAAGGACAGTATACTAGCTTTCAACACTGAAGCTTTCTTT. As protein: CASSTKDSILAFNTEAFF. The gene calls are TRBV14 and TRBJ1-1; tentative D call: TRBD1 (6 bases). Per germline, CDR1 SGHDN and CDR2 FVKESK. The CDR3 loop spans 18 amino acids. Trimming left V 5 bases short and J 2 bases short, with 24 bases between.

This chain connects TRBV5-1 to TRBJ2-7, with D perhaps TRBD1 (5 bases). The V and J ends lost 0 bases and 1 base respectively, with 14 bases between them. Looked up from germline, CDR1 is SGHRS and CDR2 is YFSETQ. The CDR3 has 16 amino acids. CDR3 loop: CASSLAGRPTSYEQYF. CDR3 coding DNA: TGCGCCAGCAGCTTGGCAGGGCGCCCAACATCCTACGAGCAGTACTTC.

The table lists this clonotype with many counts. This chain uses TRBV30 with TRBJ1-2; the D is unclear. Trimming took 2 bases from V and 8 from J, leaving 9 bases between them. This CDR3 is 11 amino acids long. Germline CDR1 reads GTSNPN; CDR2 reads SVGIG (reference sequence). The CDR3 region is CAWSPLRGYTF. In nucleotides, the CDR3 is TGTGCCTGGAGTCCTCTCCGAGGCTACACCTTC.

The chain uses TRBV27 and TRBJ1-1; D gene uncertain. Germline V gives CDR1 MNHEY, CDR2 SMNVEV (reference sequence). Trimming removed 9 bases from V and 0 bases from J, with 17 bases in between. The CDR3 runs to 15 residues. CDR3 in DNA: TGTGCCAGTCAACGGAGCGCTAACATGAACACTGAAGCTTTCTTT. Translation gives CASQRSANMNTEAFF.

This clonotype occurred many times. This chain connects TRBV6-5 to TRBJ1-6, with 8 positions matching TRBD1. Germline CDR1 is MNHEY and CDR2 is SVGAGI. The CDR3 length is 15 residues. After removal of 0 bases from V and 7 bases from J, the junction contained 2 bases not matched to a gene. CDR3 bases: TGTGCCAGCAGTTACTCTCCAGGGGGCAATTCACCCCTCCACTTT. Its protein product is CASSYSPGGNSPLHF.

This clonotype was seen only a few times. The chain has TRBV5-1 and TRBJ1-1, with no clear D. The CDR3 has 16 amino acids. Looked up from germline, CDR1 is SGHRS and CDR2 is YFSETQ. V dropped 0 bases and J dropped 5 bases, with 17 bases sitting between them. CDR3 residues: CASSLDRVARKTEAFF. CDR3 bases: TGCGCCAGCAGCTTGGACCGGGTCGCGCGTAAGACTGAAGCTTTCTTT.

This clonotype has at least ten counts. V and J are TRBV5-6 and TRBJ1-2; no firm D call. Trimming shortened V by 2 bases and J by 8 bases, and 13 bases separated the two germline ends. The germline V gene encodes CDR1 SGHDT and CDR2 YYEEEE. The CDR3 covers 13 residues. CDR3 in amino acids: CASSFRGRGGYTF. The CDR3 region has the DNA TGTGCCAGCAGCTTCCGCGGGCGGGGAGGCTACACCTTC.

The rearrangement uses TRBV5-8 and TRBJ1-5; D may be TRBD1 (5 bases). Trimming cost V 1 base and J 3 bases, with 14 bases left between them. Germline V gene data show CDR1 as SGHTS and CDR2 as YDEGEE. This CDR3 has 16 amino acids. The CDR3 DNA is TGTGCCAGCAGCTTGTTCCAGGGAACCTACAATCAGCCCCAGCATTTT. Translation gives CASSLFQGTYNQPQHF.

This clonotype was detected ten times or more. The V and J genes are TRBV7-9 and TRBJ2-5; 12 nucleotides align to TRBD2. CDR1 is SEHNR and CDR2 is FQNEAQ in the germline V gene (reference sequence). The CDR3 extends over 16 amino acids. V was clipped by 4 bases and J by 0 bases; unmatched bases: 3. The CDR3 loop reads CASSSGLAGYQETQYF. The CDR3 coding sequence is TGTGCCAGCAGCTCAGGACTAGCGGGGTACCAAGAGACCCAGTACTTC.

Ten or more counts support this clonotype. The chain uses TRBV18 and TRBJ2-5, with D possibly being TRBD1 or TRBD2 (5 bases each). Germline CDR1 KGHSH, CDR2 LQKENI. Between the trimmed V and J ends, which lost 5 bases and 0 bases, there was a span of 10 bases. The CDR3 covers 14 residues. The CDR3 nucleotides are TGTGCCAGCTCAAAAGGGGAGTACCAAGAGACCCAGTACTTC. Protein sequence: CASSKGEYQETQYF.